This TCR beta chain was documented in a study of cytomegalovirus exposure and HLA in healthy donors. Worth noting for this clone: What it recognizes is unknown.

The PCR ran on 60 Vbeta and 13 Jbeta primers. The data were produced by immunoSEQ multiplex PCR, yet TCRdb's version contains in-frame clones alone and is incomplete. Of approximately 190,000 clones listed, about 85% are singletons. Between the trimmed V and J ends, which lost 3 bases and 7 bases, there was a span of 19 bases. Germline-derived CDR1 and CDR2 are WNHNN and SYGVQD (reference sequence). This CDR3 comprises 16 residues. Findings and limits, study-wide: Compared with the approximately 670-donor mean, an Asian-associated ancestry cluster reportedly had fewer N-insertions, according to a later analysis. The authors assumed roughly uniform sequencing depth across donors for presence/absence analyses.

Sampled while nominally healthy, donors likely had unrecorded immune exposures. This TCR was sampled from a man aged 45-60 years in good health and CMV-seronegative. Material for sequencing was PBMCs. The chain employs TRBV10-1 and TRBJ2-1, with D tentatively TRBD1 (6 bases). The CDR3, as DNA: TGCGCCAGCAGTGACGCCTTCGAGGGGGAGAAAAATGAGCAGTTCTTC. Amino acid sequence: CASSDAFEGEKNEQFF.